The 25 T cell receptor beta chains below all came from one sample that was sequenced in a study of glioma-infiltrating T cells after dendritic cell vaccination. The protocol was immunoSEQ multiplex PCR, while the TCRdb copy is restricted to in-frame clones and leaves out a portion. The table lists about 95,000 clones, approximately 87% of them singletons. The source was blood, collected before dendritic cell vaccination. The source is a human donor with glioblastoma.

V gene TRBV6-5 combines with J gene TRBJ1-2; D unresolved. The CDR3 consists of 15 residues. Germline loops: CDR1 MNHEY, CDR2 SVGAGI. V was clipped by 6 bases and J by 4 bases, with 18 bases between them. Here the CDR3 DNA reads TGTGCCAGCAGCCAGACTGCTTCCTCGGGCTATGGCTACACCTTC. Protein product: CASSQTASSGYGYTF.

This clone is a singleton in its sample. The CDR3 DNA is TGCGCCAGCAGCTTGGATGGACAGGGGGCTCGTGAGCAGTACTTC. It encodes CASSLDGQGAREQYF. The chain is built from TRBV5-1 and TRBJ2-7; TRBD1 matches at 11 bases. Germline V gene lookup returns CDR1 SGHRS and CDR2 YFSETQ. CDR3 length: 15 amino acids. Trimming took 0 bases from V and 7 from J; bases not matched to a gene: 6.

In DNA form, the CDR3 reads TGTGCCAGCAGCTTAGAATTTCCTAGCGGGAGAAACGGAGAGACCCAGTACTTC. Translating it yields CASSLEFPSGRNGETQYF. The chain couples TRBV11-2 to TRBJ2-5; 10 bases are shared with TRBD2. The CDR3 length is 18 residues. CDR1 is SGHAT, CDR2 FQNNGV, per germline. Unmatched junction bases numbered 11, after V lost 0 bases and J lost 4 bases. The full variable domain, in which reference TRBV11-2 and TRBJ2-5 provide the parts outside the CDR3, is EAGVAQSPRYKIIEKRQSVAFWCNPISGHATLYWYQQILGQGPKLLIQFQNNGVVDDSQLPKDRFSAERLKGVDSTLKIQPAKLEDSAVYLCASSLEFPSGRNGETQYFGPGTRLLVL.

This clone has only one observation. The chain is built from TRBV9 and TRBJ2-1; no firm D call. Per germline, CDR1 SGDLS and CDR2 YYNGEE. The CDR3 is 12 residues long. V was pared by 3 bases and J by 9 bases, with 10 bases between. This CDR3 reads CASSERKGEQFF. The CDR3 nucleotides read TGTGCCAGCAGCGAGCGAAAAGGTGAGCAGTTCTTC.

This clone has just a few counts. A read error may account for a junction end that differs from germline. This sequence joins TRBV7-8 and TRBJ2-7, with TRBD2 as a possible D gene (6 bases). CDR3 size: 13 residues. Germline values: CDR1 SGHVS, CDR2 FQNEAQ. DNA for the CDR3: TGTGCCAGCAGCTTACCGGGAGTAGGCCCCTTAGACTTC. Its protein is CASSLPGVGPLDF.

The gene calls are TRBV18 and TRBJ1-1, with 9 bases lining up with TRBD1. The length of the CDR3 is 15 residues. J gave up 2 bases and V 2 bases, and 3 bases lay outside the gene matches. Germline assignment: CDR1 KGHSH and CDR2 LQKENI. This chain's CDR3 is CASSPGTGPNTEAFF. CDR3 in DNA: TGTGCCAGCTCACCAGGGACAGGGCCAAACACTGAAGCTTTCTTT. The full variable domain, rest sourced from reference TRBV18 and TRBJ1-1, is NAGVMQNPRHLVRRRGQEARLRCSPMKGHSHVYWYRQLPEEGLKFMVYLQKENIIDESGMPKERFSAEFPKEGPSILRIQQVVRGDSAAYFCASSPGTGPNTEAFFGQGTRLTVV.

This chain joins TRBV2 and TRBJ1-5; 8 bases match TRBD1. The CDR3 spans 14 residues. The junction had 4 bases not matched to a gene; V was cut back by 5 bases and J by 4 bases. Germline CDR1 and CDR2: SNHLY and FYNNEI. CDR3 in DNA: TGTGCCAGCAGTTTCGGACAGGGTAATCAGCCCCAGCATTTT. Its translation: CASSFGQGNQPQHF. Together with reference TRBV2 and TRBJ1-5, the CDR3 gives the full variable domain: EPEVTQTPSHQVTQMGQEVILRCVPISNHLYFYWYRQILGQKVEFLVSFYNNEISEKSEIFDDQFSVERPDGSNFTLKIRSTKLEDSAMYFCASSFGQGNQPQHFGDGTRLSIL.

The CDR3 is CASSLEARSPEQYF. The CDR3 nucleotides are TGTGCCAGCAGCTTAGAGGCACGGAGTCCCGAGCAGTACTTC. The chain combines TRBV7-9 with TRBJ2-7; D remains ambiguous. This CDR3 region has 14 residues. Germline V gives CDR1 SEHNR, CDR2 FQNEAQ (reference sequence). V lost 1 base and J 6 bases, leaving 13 bases between the germline ends.

This clone was observed a single time. The chain couples TRBV29-1 to TRBJ2-1; D is unclear. Trimming shortened V by 5 bases and J by 8 bases, and 10 bases separated the two germline ends. The V gene's germline CDR1 is SQVTM and CDR2 ANQGSEA. The CDR3 contains 11 residues. The DNA for the CDR3 is TGCAGCGTTTCAGGTACACATGAGCAGTTCTTC. It is translated as CSVSGTHEQFF.

The chain employs TRBV10-2 and TRBJ2-7; 8 nucleotides line up with TRBD1. CDR1 and CDR2 from the germline V gene are WSHSY and SAAADI. J gave up 0 bases and V 4 bases, and 2 bases lay outside the gene matches. The CDR3 sequence is 14 residues long. The CDR3 is CASSGQGSSYEQYF. The CDR3 DNA reads as TGCGCCAGCAGTGGACAGGGGTCCTCCTACGAGCAGTACTTC.

This chain links TRBV4-1 with TRBJ2-5; no clear D gene. Germline CDR1 and CDR2: MGHRA and YSYEKL. The CDR3 sequence is 16 residues long. V was clipped by 0 bases and J by 0 bases, with 11 bases between them. The chain's CDR3 is CASSQDQAGYQETQYF. CDR3 DNA: TGCGCCAGCAGCCAAGACCAAGCAGGTTACCAAGAGACCCAGTACTTC.

The chain links TRBV7-6 to TRBJ2-7; the match to TRBD1 covers 10 bases. This CDR3 is 14 amino acids long. Germline assignment: CDR1 SGHVS and CDR2 FNYEAQ. Unmatched junction bases numbered 7, after V lost 4 bases and J lost 7 bases. In DNA form, the CDR3 reads TGTGCCAGCAGCTATGGACAGGGGGAACGAGAGCAGTACTTC. Protein sequence: CASSYGQGEREQYF.

The chain has TRBV10-3 and TRBJ1-1, with D unclear. CDR3 length: 11 residues. The germline CDR1 and CDR2 sequences are ENHRY and SYGVKD. V lost 11 bases and J 2 bases, leaving 9 bases between the germline ends. The CDR3 sequence: CAVRDNTEAFF. For the CDR3, the DNA is TGTGCCGTTCGAGATAACACTGAAGCTTTCTTT.

The gene calls are TRBV2 and TRBJ2-1; the match to TRBD2 covers 11 bases. Trimming cost V 4 bases and J 7 bases; bases outside gene matches: 6. Germline assignment: CDR1 SNHLY and CDR2 FYNNEI. This CDR3 is built from 15 residues. This CDR3 reads CASSVLAGGRNEQFF. CDR3 nucleotides: TGTGCCAGCAGTGTCCTAGCGGGGGGCCGAAATGAGCAGTTCTTC.

This chain uses TRBV7-6 with TRBJ1-1, with no clear D. Trimming stripped 5 bases from V and 0 bases from J, with 16 bases between. This CDR3 has 16 residues. The germline V gene has CDR1 SGHVS and CDR2 FNYEAQ. The CDR3 DNA sequence: TGTGCCAGCAGCGGACCTACGGGGTCTCTGAACACTGAAGCTTTCTTT. It translates to CASSGPTGSLNTEAFF.

The gene calls are TRBV7-3 and TRBJ1-2; 8 bases fit TRBD1. This CDR3 has 14 residues. Germline V gives CDR1 SGHTA, CDR2 FQGTGA. V shed 1 base and J 5 bases; nucleotides not matched to a gene: 3. CDR3 sequence (DNA): TGTGCCAGCAGCTTAAGCGGGACAGGTTATGGCTACACCTTC. The encoded protein is CASSLSGTGYGYTF. Looking up the rest from reference TRBV7-3 and TRBJ1-2 gives the full variable domain: GAGVSQTPSNKVTEKGKYVELRCDPISGHTALYWYRQSLGQGPEFLIYFQGTGAADDSGLPNDRFFAVRPEGSVSTLKIQRTERGDSAVYLCASSLSGTGYGYTFGSGTRLTVV.

V is TRBV7-3 and J is TRBJ2-2, with D maybe TRBD2 (6 bases). Germline V gene sequence: CDR1 SGHTA, CDR2 FQGTGA. The CDR3 has 15 residues. Trimming shortened V by 3 bases and J by 5 bases, and 13 bases separated the two germline ends. The CDR3 region has the DNA TGTGCCAGCAGCTTTCTTGGCGCGGGGACCGGGGAGCTGTTTTTT. It yields the protein CASSFLGAGTGELFF.

The CDR3 protein is CASSPSGGSYEQYF. CDR3 DNA: TGCGCCAGCAGCCCTAGCGGGGGCTCCTACGAGCAGTACTTC. This chain joins TRBV5-1 and TRBJ2-7, with 10 nucleotides matching TRBD2. The CDR3 loop spans 14 amino acids. The germline V gene has CDR1 SGHRS and CDR2 YFSETQ. V shed 4 bases, J shed 0 bases, and the junction held 1 base outside the gene matches. Filled out from reference TRBV5-1 and TRBJ2-7, the complete variable domain reads KAGVTQTPRYLIKTRGQQVTLSCSPISGHRSVSWYQQTPGQGLQFLFEYFSETQRNKGNFPGRFSGRQFSNSRSEMNVSTLELGDSALYLCASSPSGGSYEQYFGPGTRLTVT.

V usage is TRBV27 and J usage is TRBJ2-5; D is unclear. Germline CDR1 and CDR2: MNHEY and SMNVEV (reference sequence). CDR3 length equals 22 residues. V dropped 2 bases and J dropped 6 bases, with 37 bases sitting between them. The CDR3 loop is CASSLVPPRAPISPLYKKTQYF. CDR3 bases: TGTGCCAGCAGTTTAGTCCCCCCCCGAGCGCCGATAAGTCCTTTATATAAGAAGACCCAGTACTTC.

This clone was seen a single time. The chain combines TRBV5-1 with TRBJ2-2; tentative D call: TRBD2 (6 bases). The CDR3 has 16 amino acids. Per germline, CDR1 SGHRS and CDR2 YFSETQ. V lost 2 bases and J lost 1, with 12 bases in between. The chain's CDR3 is CASSFRGLQNTGELFF. For the CDR3, the DNA is TGCGCCAGCAGCTTTCGGGGACTCCAGAACACCGGGGAGCTGTTTTTT.

The chain recombines TRBV5-5 with TRBJ1-5; no reliable D call. The germline V gene encodes CDR1 SGHKS and CDR2 YYEKEE (reference sequence). V lost 0 bases to trimming and J lost 7 bases, with 8 bases between them. The CDR3 is 13 residues long. CDR3 region: CASSLEGGQPQHF. In nucleotides, the CDR3 is TGTGCCAGCAGCTTGGAGGGAGGGCAGCCCCAGCATTTT.

This chain links TRBV2 with TRBJ2-2; the D is unclear. Germline values: CDR1 SNHLY, CDR2 FYNNEI. This CDR3 has 16 amino acids. The V gene lost 0 bases and the J gene lost 7 bases, with 15 bases spanning the gap. Written as DNA, the CDR3 is TGTGCCAGCAGTGAAGCTCACCGGGTTGAGAGCGGGGAGCTGTTTTTT. It codes for CASSEAHRVESGELFF.

The chain has TRBV10-2 and TRBJ2-1, with TRBD2 matching over 11 bases. J gave up 6 bases and V 6 bases, and 7 bases lay outside the gene matches. The germline CDR1 and CDR2 sequences are WSHSY and SAAADI. This CDR3 comprises 15 residues. This CDR3 reads CASSATSGTGNEQFF. The CDR3 DNA follows: TGCGCCAGCAGCGCGACTAGCGGGACGGGCAATGAGCAGTTCTTC.

This clone was seen a handful of times. V and J are TRBV15 and TRBJ2-6, with D perhaps matching TRBD2 (6 bases). The CDR3 consists of 23 residues. CDR1 and CDR2 from the germline V gene are LNHNV and YYDKDF (reference sequence). Trimming stripped 5 bases from V and 0 bases from J, with 32 bases between. CDR3 nucleotide sequence: TGTGCCACCAGCGTGAGATGGGTTAGAGGAGGGTATGCGCAGAGCTCTGGGGCCAACGTCCTGACTTTC. Protein product: CATSVRWVRGGYAQSSGANVLTF.

V usage is TRBV7-2 and J usage is TRBJ2-5, with 8 bases lining up with TRBD2. J gave up 2 bases and V 4 bases, and 12 bases lay outside the gene matches. The CDR3 is 17 amino acids. Germline V lookup: CDR1 SGHTA, CDR2 FQGNSA. The CDR3 is CASSSKPGLGYQETQYF. The CDR3 DNA reads TGTGCCAGCAGCTCCAAGCCGGGACTAGGGTATCAAGAGACCCAGTACTTC.